Shown below are 12 T cell receptor beta chains from a single sample sequenced in a study of glioma-infiltrating T cells after dendritic cell vaccination. Time point: after dendritic cell vaccination, including at tumor progression/relapse. TCRdb keeps only in-frame clones here, not all; method: immunoSEQ multiplex PCR. The data hold approximately 99,000 clones, with roughly 80% observed a single time. Sequencing used blood, obtained after dendritic cell vaccination. Receptors originate from a human donor with glioblastoma.

The gene calls are TRBV18 and TRBJ1-1; D is possibly TRBD1 (5 bases). Between the trimmed V and J ends, which lost 3 bases and 5 bases, there was a span of 16 bases. The length of the CDR3 is 15 residues. Per the germline V gene, CDR1 is KGHSH and CDR2 is LQKENI. The CDR3 loop reads CASSPKSGGGTEAFF. CDR3 DNA sequence: TGTGCCAGCTCACCCAAGTCCGGGGGAGGGACTGAAGCTTTCTTT. The full variable domain, rest sourced from reference TRBV18 and TRBJ1-1, is NAGVMQNPRHLVRRRGQEARLRCSPMKGHSHVYWYRQLPEEGLKFMVYLQKENIIDESGMPKERFSAEFPKEGPSILRIQQVVRGDSAAYFCASSPKSGGGTEAFFGQGTRLTVV.

This chain uses TRBV29-1 with TRBJ1-2; possible D gene TRBD1, 5 bases. CDR1 is SQVTM, CDR2 ANQGSEA, per germline. CDR3 length: 14 residues. Trimming pared 6 bases from V and 7 bases from J, leaving 21 bases between. CDR3 amino acids: CSVLITGRKGGYTF. Here the CDR3 DNA reads TGCAGCGTGTTGATAACAGGACGCAAAGGTGGCTACACCTTC. The full variable domain, with the rest looked up from reference TRBV29-1 and TRBJ1-2, is SAVISQKPSRDICQRGTSLTIQCQVDSQVTMMFWYRQQPGQSLTLIATANQGSEATYESGFVIDKFPISRPNLTFSTLTVSNMSPEDSSIYLCSVLITGRKGGYTFGSGTRLTVV.

The rearrangement uses TRBV28 and TRBJ2-7, with D possibly matching TRBD2 (6 bases). V gave up 2 bases and J gave up 0 bases, with 8 bases separating them. The germline gives CDR1 MDHEN, CDR2 SYDVKM. The CDR3 is made up of 14 amino acids. The CDR3, as DNA: TGTGCCAGCAGTTTACCGGGACTCTCCTACGAGCAGTACTTC. Translated, it gives CASSLPGLSYEQYF.

The CDR3 coding sequence is TGTGCCAGCAGTTACCCCTCTACGGGGAACACTGAAGCTTTCTTT. Residues: CASSYPSTGNTEAFF. The rearrangement uses TRBV6-6 and TRBJ1-1; no clear D. Germline CDR1 and CDR2: MNHNY and SVGAGI (reference sequence). The V end lost 2 bases, the J end lost 1 base, and 11 bases lay between the germline ends. The CDR3 runs to 15 residues.

V gene TRBV5-1 combines with J gene TRBJ2-5; D not resolved. The V gene lost 5 bases and the J gene lost 4 bases, with 15 bases spanning the gap. Germline-derived CDR1 and CDR2 are SGHRS and YFSETQ. The CDR3 consists of 14 residues. The CDR3: CASRTEQTLETQYF. DNA for the CDR3: TGCGCCAGCAGGACGGAACAGACCTTAGAGACCCAGTACTTC.

The chain employs TRBV5-1 and TRBJ2-7, with 9 bases matching TRBD1. Trimming cost V 4 bases and J 2 bases; bases outside gene matches: 10. The V gene's germline CDR1 is SGHRS and CDR2 YFSETQ. This CDR3 has 16 amino acids. CDR3 nucleotide sequence: TGCGCCAGCAGCCCGGGACAGGGAACACGAGCCTACGAGCAGTACTTC. Translation: CASSPGQGTRAYEQYF.

This sequence joins TRBV5-1 and TRBJ2-1; 12 bases map to TRBD1. CDR1 is SGHRS, CDR2 YFSETQ, per germline. Unmatched junction bases numbered 10, after V lost 4 bases and J lost 8 bases. The CDR3 sequence is 16 residues long. DNA for the CDR3: TGCGCCAGCAGCGGAACGCCGGGACAGGGGGCCGATGAGCAGTTCTTC. Translated, it gives CASSGTPGQGADEQFF.

Only a few counts were recorded for this clone. V is TRBV4-1 and J is TRBJ1-5; D is ambiguous. Germline loops: CDR1 MGHRA, CDR2 YSYEKL. This CDR3 is 15 amino acids long. Between the trimmed V and J ends, which lost 4 bases and 0 bases, there was a span of 10 bases. This CDR3 is CASSPGLLSNQPQHF. CDR3 coding DNA: TGCGCCAGCAGCCCAGGACTTCTTAGCAATCAGCCCCAGCATTTT.

The chain couples TRBV11-2 to TRBJ1-2, with a tentative D call TRBD1 (6 bases). The germline V gene has CDR1 SGHAT and CDR2 FQNNGV. The CDR3 consists of 15 residues. Trimming stripped 0 bases from V and 8 bases from J, with 16 bases between. The CDR3 sequence is CASSLEGGRKEGYTF. The DNA for the CDR3 is TGTGCCAGCAGCTTAGAGGGGGGGCGGAAGGAGGGCTACACCTTC.

This chain links TRBV5-4 with TRBJ2-5; TRBD2 agrees at 8 bases. CDR1 and CDR2 (germline): SGHNT, YYREEE (reference sequence). The CDR3 is made up of 14 amino acids. Germline trimming cut 4 bases from V and 2 bases from J; bases unmatched to any gene: 4. This chain's CDR3 is CASSLGLGQETQYF. Here the CDR3 DNA reads TGTGCCAGCAGCCTGGGACTAGGGCAAGAGACCCAGTACTTC.

This rearrangement joins TRBV7-8 to TRBJ2-1; 12 positions agree with TRBD2. The CDR3 is made up of 15 amino acids. The germline gives CDR1 SGHVS, CDR2 FQNEAQ. Trimming removed 7 bases from V and 4 bases from J; junction bases left unmatched: 5. The CDR3: CASIRTSGAYNEQFF. CDR3 DNA sequence: TGTGCCAGCATACGGACTAGCGGGGCATACAATGAGCAGTTCTTC.

The chain joins TRBV5-6 to TRBJ2-6, with no clear D. Germline loops: CDR1 SGHDT, CDR2 YYEEEE. The V end was cut by 3 bases, the J end by 0 bases, with 13 bases between. The CDR3 is made up of 17 amino acids. The CDR3 bases are TGTGCCAGCAGCTCACTCTTTTCGCGCTCTGGGGCCAACGTCCTGACTTTC. Residues: CASSSLFSRSGANVLTF.